This TCR beta chain was captured in a study of T cell responses to AZD1222 COVID-19 vaccine. Study outcomes and limitations: Regions 160-218 and 743-854 held dominance among vaccine-associated CD4 TCRs, which spanned spike. Nearly half of the spike-specific TCRs reportedly recognize variant regions that carry no mutations. The breadth and depth of Spike-specific TCRs increased once two AZD1222 doses had been given. Baseline serology detected seropositivity in only six AZD1222 recipients.

Here immunoSEQ multiplex PCR was the method, and the copy in TCRdb shows in-frame clones only, minus some. The sample shows fewer than 200,000 clones, 85% to 95% of them seen only once. In germline, CDR1 is SGHVS, CDR2 FQNEAQ. This CDR3 has 14 amino acids. V shed 7 bases and J shed 9 bases, with 21 bases lying between them. Details on this clone: Its antigen is unidentified.

This TCR was sampled from an adult in good health. Here the sequenced sample was peripheral blood, taken on day 0 of AZD1222 vaccination. The V and J genes are TRBV7-8 and TRBJ2-5; D perhaps matches TRBD2 (8 bases). In DNA form, the CDR3 reads TGTGCCAGCACCCCAGGGACAGCCGGGGGGGCCCAGTACTTC. Translated: CASTPGTAGGAQYF.